One sample yielded the 26 T cell receptor beta chains listed below, sequenced in a study of blood T cell repertoires in COVID-19. Clones were read by immunoSEQ multiplex PCR, and TCRdb kept only the in-frame ones, dropping some. This table holds about 76,000 clones, about 85% found once. Sequencing was performed on peripheral blood. The receptors shown here come from a man aged 55 to 69 with COVID-19, enrolled during active disease.

The gene calls are TRBV24-1 and TRBJ1-2; 7 positions match TRBD1. J lost 4 bases, V lost 7 bases, and 8 bases had no gene match. The V gene's germline CDR1 is KGHDR and CDR2 SFDVKD. CDR3 length equals 14 residues. The CDR3, as DNA: TGTGCCACCAGCATGACAGGGTTATCCTATGGCTACACCTTC. This encodes CATSMTGLSYGYTF.

The V and J genes are TRBV3-1 (or the pseudogene TRBV3-2) and TRBJ2-3; TRBD1 agrees at 9 bases. V lost 4 bases to trimming and J lost 3 bases; unmatched junction nucleotides: 8. The CDR3 extends over 16 amino acids. Per the germline V gene, CDR1 is LGHDT and CDR2 is YNNKEL (reference sequence). DNA of the CDR3: TGTGCCAGCAGCCCCGGGACAGGACAGGGGACAGATACGCAGTATTTT. Translation: CASSPGTGQGTDTQYF.

The rearrangement uses TRBV7-9 and TRBJ1-5; 8 bases match TRBD1. The V segment lost 11 bases and the J segment 4 bases; nucleotides outside the gene matches: 13. Germline loops: CDR1 SEHNR, CDR2 FQNEAQ (reference sequence). The CDR3 length is 15 residues. The CDR3 loop is CARVLTGVGNQPQHF. The CDR3 DNA reads as TGTGCCCGGGTTCTGACAGGGGTCGGGAATCAGCCCCAGCATTTT.

The chain is built from TRBV2 and TRBJ1-2; D gene unclear. Trimming took 2 bases from V and 6 from J, leaving 13 bases between them. Germline V gives CDR1 SNHLY, CDR2 FYNNEI. This CDR3 has 14 amino acids. CDR3 in amino acids: CASSERPAGNGYTF. The CDR3 DNA follows: TGTGCCAGCAGTGAAAGGCCGGCAGGTAATGGCTACACCTTC.

Written as DNA, the CDR3 is TGTGCCAGCAGTGAGACCACCGGGAGCTCCTACGAGCAGTACTTC. Translated, it gives CASSETTGSSYEQYF. The chain uses TRBV6-1 and TRBJ2-7, with D perhaps matching TRBD2 (6 bases). The CDR3 runs to 15 residues. V was clipped by 3 bases and J by 0 bases, with 12 bases between them. Germline V gene data show CDR1 as MNHNS and CDR2 as SASEGT.

CDR3 residues: CASSIGLYSSTDTQYF. CDR3 coding DNA: TGCGCCAGCAGCATAGGACTATACTCTAGCACAGATACGCAGTATTTT. The gene calls are TRBV5-1 and TRBJ2-3, with TRBD2 as a possible D gene (6 bases). V was pared by 4 bases and J by 0 bases, with 15 bases between. Per the germline V gene, CDR1 is SGHRS and CDR2 is YFSETQ. The CDR3 totals 16 residues.

J is TRBJ2-1 and V is TRBV21-1; the tabulated D call, TRBD2, remains unverified against the DNA. TRBV21-1 is shown as a pseudogene. The CDR3 consists of 15 residues. Here the CDR3 DNA reads TGTGCCAGCAGCATAATAAAGAGCTCCTACAATGAGCAGTTCTTC. This sequence encodes CASSIIKSSYNEQFF.

The chain couples TRBV2 to TRBJ2-1; 12 bases map to TRBD2. The V and J ends lost 5 bases and 6 bases, in that order; junction bases with no gene match: 5. Per germline, CDR1 SNHLY and CDR2 FYNNEI. The CDR3 spans 15 residues. The CDR3 reads CASSPRTSGTNEQFF. In DNA, the CDR3 is TGTGCCAGCAGTCCTCGGACTAGCGGGACCAATGAGCAGTTCTTC.

The gene calls are TRBV6-4 and TRBJ2-1; TRBD2 aligns across 7 bases. This CDR3 contains 18 residues. The junction had 11 bases not matched to a gene; V was cut back by 3 bases and J by 0 bases. The V gene's germline CDR1 is MRHNA and CDR2 SNTAGT. DNA of the CDR3: TGTGCCAGCAGTGAGGGATGGTCTAGCGGTAGCTCCTACAATGAGCAGTTCTTC. This gives the protein CASSEGWSSGSSYNEQFF.

CDR3 DNA: TGTGCCATCAGTGAGTCGCCGATTGGGACTACCGCTCAGAGGACCCAGTACTTC. As protein: CAISESPIGTTAQRTQYF. This chain joins TRBV10-3 and TRBJ2-5; the match to TRBD2 covers 7 bases. CDR1 is ENHRY, CDR2 SYGVKD, per germline. Losses at the gene ends were 0 bases for V and 7 bases for J; bases not matched to a gene: 17. The CDR3 runs 18 residues.

This chain links TRBV6-4 with TRBJ1-2, with 12 bases that match TRBD1. CDR3 length equals 13 residues. The germline gives CDR1 MRHNA, CDR2 SNTAGT. The V and J ends lost 6 bases and 8 bases, in that order; junction bases with no gene match: 4. CDR3: CASRGQGAEGYTF. DNA of the CDR3: TGTGCCAGCAGGGGACAGGGGGCGGAAGGCTACACCTTC.

The chain links TRBV19 to TRBJ2-3; possibly TRBD1 for D (6 bases). Trimming removed 7 bases at V and 1 base at J, with 12 bases between. Per the germline V gene, CDR1 is LNHDA and CDR2 is SQIVND (reference sequence). The CDR3 has 14 residues. CDR3: CASKGESGTDTQYF. The DNA for the CDR3 is TGTGCCAGTAAGGGGGAAAGTGGCACAGATACGCAGTATTTT.

The chain employs TRBV5-1 and TRBJ2-2; D is undetermined. This CDR3 spans 16 amino acids. Deletions cut 0 bases from V and 0 bases from J, with 9 bases between. Per germline, CDR1 SGHRS and CDR2 YFSETQ. DNA for the CDR3: TGCGCCAGCAGCTTGGGCTACGAACCGAACACCGGGGAGCTGTTTTTT. It encodes CASSLGYEPNTGELFF.

A single count supports this clone. This chain uses TRBV27 with TRBJ1-4, with 8 nucleotides matching TRBD1. J lost 8 bases, V lost 4 bases, and 6 bases had no gene match. Germline V CDR1 and CDR2: MNHEY, SMNVEV (reference sequence). This CDR3 is 14 amino acids long. The CDR3 reads CASSYQGANEKLFF. CDR3 in DNA: TGTGCCAGCAGTTACCAGGGGGCGAACGAAAAACTGTTTTTT.

The V gene is TRBV6-5, the J gene TRBJ2-4, with D possibly matching TRBD1 (5 bases). Germline CDR1 MNHEY, CDR2 SVGAGI. Trimming stripped 5 bases from V and 9 bases from J, with 17 bases between. The CDR3 covers 14 residues. CDR3 in amino acids: CASSLLGPRSIQYF. The CDR3 bases are TGTGCCAGCAGTCTATTGGGGCCGAGGAGCATTCAGTACTTC.

The chain combines TRBV12-2 with TRBJ1-2. TRBV12-2 is flagged as a pseudogene. This CDR3 region has 10 residues. The CDR3 bases are TGTGCAAGTCGCCTATGCGGCTACACCTTC. Translation: CASRLCGYTF.

This clone came up once. This chain connects TRBV21-1 to TRBJ1-5. TRBV21-1 constitutes a pseudogene. CDR3 size: 15 residues. CDR3 sequence (DNA): TGTGCCAGCCCTCAAAGGGAGGGCTGCAATCAGCCCCAGCATTTT. Protein sequence: CASPQREGCNQPQHF.

This clone was counted a few times. The J gene is TRBJ1-5, the V gene TRBV2, with 8 bases aligning to TRBD1. The V segment lost 8 bases and the J segment 7 bases; nucleotides outside the gene matches: 13. The CDR3 runs 15 residues. The germline V gene has CDR1 SNHLY and CDR2 FYNNEI. CDR3 nucleotides: TGTGCCAGCCGACGGGAGACAGGGGAGGGCCAGCCCCAGCATTTT. Protein product: CASRRETGEGQPQHF.

The chain carries TRBV9 and TRBJ1-1; possible D gene TRBD1, 5 bases. The germline V gene has CDR1 SGDLS and CDR2 YYNGEE. The CDR3 is 14 amino acids. Between the trimmed V and J ends, which lost 0 bases and 5 bases, there was a span of 11 bases. The CDR3 loop is CASSVAGGYTEAFF. The CDR3 nucleotides are TGTGCCAGCAGCGTAGCGGGGGGGTATACTGAAGCTTTCTTT.

The V gene is TRBV2, the J gene TRBJ1-5, with a weak D call TRBD1 (6 bases). Germline V gives CDR1 SNHLY, CDR2 FYNNEI. Trimming took 5 bases from V and 0 from J, leaving 17 bases between them. This CDR3 has 17 residues. The CDR3 nucleotides read TGTGCCAGCAGTAAATCGGGAGGGGGGTATAGCAATCAGCCCCAGCATTTT. Translating gives CASSKSGGGYSNQPQHF. The entire variable domain, with the rest obtained from reference TRBV2 and TRBJ1-5, is as follows: EPEVTQTPSHQVTQMGQEVILRCVPISNHLYFYWYRQILGQKVEFLVSFYNNEISEKSEIFDDQFSVERPDGSNFTLKIRSTKLEDSAMYFCASSKSGGGYSNQPQHFGDGTRLSIL.

This clone appeared a few times. The chain has TRBV7-2 and TRBJ1-5, with D unclear. This CDR3 is 13 amino acids long. Germline loops: CDR1 SGHTA, CDR2 FQGNSA. Trimming stripped 2 bases from V and 9 bases from J, with 11 bases between. This chain's CDR3 is CASSLLGAGPQHF. The CDR3 DNA reads TGTGCCAGCAGCTTACTGGGTGCGGGGCCCCAGCATTTT.

The count of this clone is one. V and J are TRBV27 and TRBJ1-6; TRBD1 matches at 7 bases. This CDR3 is 14 amino acids long. J was trimmed by 7 bases and V by 3 bases; bases with no gene match: 3. Looked up from germline, CDR1 is MNHEY and CDR2 is SMNVEV (reference sequence). The CDR3 here is CASSFGQVNSPLHF. CDR3 in DNA: TGTGCCAGCAGTTTCGGACAGGTGAATTCACCCCTCCACTTT.

The J gene is TRBJ2-5, the V gene TRBV6-6; 8 positions agree with TRBD1. The J segment lost 3 bases and the V segment lost 4 bases, leaving 7 bases of the junction unmatched. The CDR3 has 15 residues. CDR1 MNHNY and CDR2 SVGAGI come from the germline V gene (reference sequence). The CDR3 here is CASSLTGAREETQYF. The CDR3 region has the DNA TGTGCCAGCAGTTTGACAGGGGCCCGAGAAGAGACCCAGTACTTC.

The J gene is TRBJ2-7, the V gene TRBV5-1; 9 positions match TRBD2. The CDR3 totals 15 residues. CDR1 and CDR2 from the germline V gene are SGHRS and YFSETQ. J lost 7 bases, V lost 0 bases, and 8 bases had no gene match. The DNA for the CDR3 is TGCGCCAGCAGCTTGGATACCGGGACTAGCAGAGAGCAGTACTTC. This gives the protein CASSLDTGTSREQYF.

This rearrangement joins TRBV7-2 to TRBJ2-1; D perhaps matches TRBD2 (6 bases). This CDR3 comprises 16 residues. V gave up 4 bases and J gave up 2 bases, with 15 bases separating them. CDR1 SGHTA and CDR2 FQGNSA come from the germline V gene. CDR3 bases: TGTGCCAGCAGCTCCAGCGGGCGTACGGCCTACAATGAGCAGTTCTTC. This codes for CASSSSGRTAYNEQFF.

The V and J genes are TRBV24-1 and TRBJ1-2; 7 bases are shared with TRBD1. J lost 1 base, V lost 6 bases, and 4 bases had no gene match. CDR1 and CDR2 from the germline V gene are KGHDR and SFDVKD. This CDR3 comprises 14 residues. CDR3 protein: CATSTGQNNYGYTF. The CDR3 DNA reads TGTGCCACCAGTACGGGACAGAATAACTATGGCTACACCTTC.